These 7 T cell receptor beta chains originate from one sample sequenced in a study of blood T cell repertoires in COVID-19. Profiled with immunoSEQ multiplex PCR; TCRdb holds only in-frame clones, not every one. The data contain around 220,000 clones, under 90% of them singletons. The sequenced sample consisted of peripheral blood. These receptors all stem from a man aged 25 to 45 with active or convalescent COVID-19.

The V gene is TRBV10-2, the J gene TRBJ1-2; the match to TRBD1 covers 11 bases. The CDR3 runs 14 residues. The V and J ends lost 3 bases and 7 bases, in that order; junction bases with no gene match: 4. The germline V gene has CDR1 WSHSY and CDR2 SAAADI. CDR3: CASSEPGQGVGYTF. The CDR3 DNA reads as TGCGCCAGCAGTGAACCGGGACAGGGGGTTGGCTACACCTTC.

V and J are TRBV19 and TRBJ2-2, with a weak D call TRBD2 (6 bases). V lost 3 bases and J lost 4, with 12 bases in between. The germline V gene has CDR1 LNHDA and CDR2 SQIVND (reference sequence). CDR3 length: 15 residues. CDR3 amino acids: CASSIYGGGTGELFF. CDR3 in DNA: TGTGCCAGTAGTATTTATGGGGGAGGCACCGGGGAGCTGTTTTTT.

In this sample, this clone turned up a few times. Other DNA sequences from this sample encode an identical CDR3 as well. The chain couples TRBV18 to TRBJ2-5; D ambiguous. V gave up 6 bases and J gave up 0 bases, with 5 bases separating them. There are 12 residues in the CDR3. CDR1 and CDR2 (germline): KGHSH, LQKENI. The CDR3 DNA is TGTGCCAGCTCTTCGTACCAAGAGACCCAGTACTTC. Translating it yields CASSSYQETQYF. Looking up the rest from reference TRBV18 and TRBJ2-5 gives the full variable domain: NAGVMQNPRHLVRRRGQEARLRCSPMKGHSHVYWYRQLPEEGLKFMVYLQKENIIDESGMPKERFSAEFPKEGPSILRIQQVVRGDSAAYFCASSSYQETQYFGPGTRLLVL.

V gene TRBV9 combines with J gene TRBJ1-6, with D possibly being TRBD1 (5 bases). CDR1 and CDR2 from the germline V gene are SGDLS and YYNGEE. V lost 0 bases and J lost 7, with 8 bases in between. The CDR3 has 14 residues. The CDR3: CASSVVDINSPLHF. CDR3 bases: TGTGCCAGCAGCGTAGTGGACATCAATTCACCCCTCCACTTT. Filled out from reference TRBV9 and TRBJ1-6, the complete variable domain reads DSGVTQTPKHLITATGQRVTLRCSPRSGDLSVYWYQQSLDQGLQFLIQYYNGEERAKGNILERFSAQQFPDLHSELNLSSLELGDSALYFCASSVVDINSPLHFGNGTRLTVT.

CDR3 amino acids: CASSLNGVSGEQYF. The CDR3 DNA is TGTGCCAGCAGCTTAAATGGAGTAAGTGGCGAGCAGTACTTC. The chain has TRBV11-2 and TRBJ2-7; D gene ambiguous. Germline V gives CDR1 SGHAT, CDR2 FQNNGV. The CDR3 spans 14 residues. Trimming took off 2 bases at V and 6 bases at J, with 14 bases between the two ends.

The chain is built from TRBV18 and TRBJ1-5; 8 positions match TRBD1. The CDR3 is 15 residues long. Germline V gene sequence: CDR1 KGHSH, CDR2 LQKENI. V was clipped by 6 bases and J by 1 base; unmatched bases: 5. In DNA form, the CDR3 reads TGTGCCAGCTCTAACACAGGGGGAAGCAATCAGCCCCAGCATTTT. Translation: CASSNTGGSNQPQHF.

The gene calls are TRBV19 and TRBJ1-5; D not certain. V gave up 6 bases and J gave up 1 base, with 10 bases separating them. The CDR3 extends over 14 amino acids. The germline gives CDR1 LNHDA, CDR2 SQIVND (reference sequence). DNA of the CDR3: TGTGCCAGTAGATCAGGAAAAAGCAATCAGCCCCAGCATTTT. Translating it yields CASRSGKSNQPQHF.